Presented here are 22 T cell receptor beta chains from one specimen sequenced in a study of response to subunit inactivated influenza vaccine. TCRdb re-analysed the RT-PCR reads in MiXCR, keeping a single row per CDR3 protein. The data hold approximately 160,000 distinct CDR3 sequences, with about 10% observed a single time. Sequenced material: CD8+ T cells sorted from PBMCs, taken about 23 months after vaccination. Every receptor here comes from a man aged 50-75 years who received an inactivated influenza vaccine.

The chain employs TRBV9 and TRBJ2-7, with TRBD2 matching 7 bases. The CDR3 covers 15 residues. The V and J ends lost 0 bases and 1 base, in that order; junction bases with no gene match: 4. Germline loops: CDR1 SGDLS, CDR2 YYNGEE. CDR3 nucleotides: TGTGCCAGCAGCGTAGAGCCTAGCGGTTCCTACGAGCAGTACTTC. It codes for CASSVEPSGSYEQYF.

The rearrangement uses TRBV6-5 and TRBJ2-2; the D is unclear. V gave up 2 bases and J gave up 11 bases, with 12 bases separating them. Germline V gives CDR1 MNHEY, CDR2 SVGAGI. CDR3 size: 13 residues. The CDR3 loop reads CASSYRPSSELFF. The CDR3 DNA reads TGTGCCAGCAGTTACCGGCCTTCCTCAGAGCTGTTTTTT.

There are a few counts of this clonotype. Here the CDR3 reads CASSVRDSYEQYF. The CDR3 DNA sequence: TGTGCCAGCAGTGTGAGGGACTCCTACGAGCAGTACTTC. The chain joins TRBV2 to TRBJ2-7; TRBD2 might be the D (5 bases). Germline CDR1 SNHLY, CDR2 FYNNEI. CDR3 length: 13 amino acids. V was clipped by 4 bases and J by 0 bases, with 7 bases between them.

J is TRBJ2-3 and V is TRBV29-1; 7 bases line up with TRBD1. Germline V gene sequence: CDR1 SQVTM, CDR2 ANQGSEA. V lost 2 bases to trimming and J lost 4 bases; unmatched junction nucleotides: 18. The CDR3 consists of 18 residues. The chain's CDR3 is CSVEKESPFRGGPDTQYF. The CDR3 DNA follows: TGCAGCGTTGAAAAAGAGAGTCCCTTCAGAGGGGGCCCAGATACGCAGTATTTT.

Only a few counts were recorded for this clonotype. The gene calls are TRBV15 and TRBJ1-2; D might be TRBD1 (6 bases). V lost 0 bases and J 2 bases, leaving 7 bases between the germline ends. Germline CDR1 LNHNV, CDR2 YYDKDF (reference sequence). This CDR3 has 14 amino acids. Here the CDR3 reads CATSRDQGNYGYTF. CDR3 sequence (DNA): TGTGCCACCAGCAGAGATCAGGGGAACTATGGCTACACCTTC.

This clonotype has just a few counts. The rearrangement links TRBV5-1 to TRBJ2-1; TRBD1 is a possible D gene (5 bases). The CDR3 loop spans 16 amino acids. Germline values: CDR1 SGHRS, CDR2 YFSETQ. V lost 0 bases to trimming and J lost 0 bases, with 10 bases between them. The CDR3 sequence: CASSLEGSSSYNEQFF. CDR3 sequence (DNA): TGCGCCAGCAGCTTGGAGGGGTCCAGCTCCTACAATGAGCAGTTCTTC.

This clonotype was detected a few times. Here the CDR3 reads CASSLAAGSEAFF. The CDR3 nucleotides read TGTGCCAGCAGCCTTGCAGCGGGCTCTGAAGCTTTCTTT. The chain couples TRBV7-6 to TRBJ1-1; unclear D gene. The V gene's germline CDR1 is SGHVS and CDR2 FNYEAQ. V dropped 5 bases and J dropped 6 bases, with 13 bases sitting between them. There are 13 residues in the CDR3.

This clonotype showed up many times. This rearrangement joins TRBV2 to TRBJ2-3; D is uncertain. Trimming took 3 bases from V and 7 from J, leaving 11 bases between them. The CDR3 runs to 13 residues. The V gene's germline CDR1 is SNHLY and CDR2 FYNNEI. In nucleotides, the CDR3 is TGTGCCAGCAGTGATTTATCAATAAATACGCAGTATTTT. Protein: CASSDLSINTQYF.

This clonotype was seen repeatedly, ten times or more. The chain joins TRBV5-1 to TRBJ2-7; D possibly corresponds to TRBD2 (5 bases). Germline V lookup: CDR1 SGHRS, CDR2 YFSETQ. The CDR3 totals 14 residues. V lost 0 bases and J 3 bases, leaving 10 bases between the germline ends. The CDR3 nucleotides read TGCGCCAGCAGCTTGGCCCCGGGATTCTACGAGCAGTACTTC. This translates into CASSLAPGFYEQYF.

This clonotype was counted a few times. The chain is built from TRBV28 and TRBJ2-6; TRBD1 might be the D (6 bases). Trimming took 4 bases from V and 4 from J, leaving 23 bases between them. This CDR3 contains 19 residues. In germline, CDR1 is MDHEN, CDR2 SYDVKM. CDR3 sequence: CASSSFQTGQATGANVLTF. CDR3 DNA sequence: TGTGCCAGCAGTTCTTTTCAAACGGGACAAGCGACCGGGGCCAACGTCCTGACTTTC.

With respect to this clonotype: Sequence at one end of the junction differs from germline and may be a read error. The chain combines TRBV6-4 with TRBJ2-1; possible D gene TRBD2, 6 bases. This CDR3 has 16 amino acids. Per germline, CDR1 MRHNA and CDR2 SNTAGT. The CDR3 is CTSSDSFHREIFEQFF. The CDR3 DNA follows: TGTACCAGCAGTGACTCTTTTCACCGGGAGATTTTTGAGCAGTTCTTC.

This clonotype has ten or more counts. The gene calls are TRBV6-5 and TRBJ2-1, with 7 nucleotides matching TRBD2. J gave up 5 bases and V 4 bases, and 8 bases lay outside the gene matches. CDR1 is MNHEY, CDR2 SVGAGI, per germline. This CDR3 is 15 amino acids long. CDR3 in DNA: TGTGCCAGCAGTTCGGACCGGGACTACCACAATGAGCAGTTCTTC. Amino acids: CASSSDRDYHNEQFF.

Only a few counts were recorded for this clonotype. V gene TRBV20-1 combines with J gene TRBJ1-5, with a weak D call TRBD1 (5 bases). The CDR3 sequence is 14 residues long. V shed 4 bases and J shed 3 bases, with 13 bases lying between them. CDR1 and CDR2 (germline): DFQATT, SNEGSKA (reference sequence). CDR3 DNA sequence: TGCAGTGCTATCGAGGCAGGGCTCAATCAGCCCCAGCATTTT. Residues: CSAIEAGLNQPQHF.

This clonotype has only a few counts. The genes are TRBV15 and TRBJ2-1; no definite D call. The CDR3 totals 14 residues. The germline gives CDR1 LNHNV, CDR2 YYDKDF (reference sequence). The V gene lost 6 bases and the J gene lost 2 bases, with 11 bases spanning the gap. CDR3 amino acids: CATRPVLAYNEQFF. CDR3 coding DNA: TGTGCCACCAGGCCGGTCCTGGCCTACAATGAGCAGTTCTTC.

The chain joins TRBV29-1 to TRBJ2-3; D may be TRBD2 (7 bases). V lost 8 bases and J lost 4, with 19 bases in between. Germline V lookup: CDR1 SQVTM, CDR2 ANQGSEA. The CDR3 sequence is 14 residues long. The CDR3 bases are TGCAGCACAAAACCGGGGGGCGTATCAGATACGCAGTATTTT. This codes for CSTKPGGVSDTQYF.

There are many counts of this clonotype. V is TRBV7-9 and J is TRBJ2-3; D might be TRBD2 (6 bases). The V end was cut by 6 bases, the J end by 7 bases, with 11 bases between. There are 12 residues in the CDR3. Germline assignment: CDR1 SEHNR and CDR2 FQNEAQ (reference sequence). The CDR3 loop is CASRGGQNTQYF. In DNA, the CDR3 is TGTGCCAGCAGGGGAGGCCAAAATACGCAGTATTTT.

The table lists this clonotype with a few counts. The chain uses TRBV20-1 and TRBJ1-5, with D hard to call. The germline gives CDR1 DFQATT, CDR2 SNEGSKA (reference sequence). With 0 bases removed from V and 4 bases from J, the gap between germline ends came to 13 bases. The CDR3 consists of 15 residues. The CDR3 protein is CSARDFAGLNQPQHF. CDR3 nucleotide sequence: TGCAGTGCTAGAGATTTTGCGGGATTGAATCAGCCCCAGCATTTT.

The CDR3 region has the DNA TGTGCCAGCAGTGAATACCGGGTCTATCAGCCCCAGCATTTT. Its translation is CASSEYRVYQPQHF. This chain uses TRBV25-1 with TRBJ1-5; D is unclear. The CDR3 extends over 14 amino acids. Between the trimmed V and J ends, which lost 0 bases and 5 bases, there was a span of 8 bases. The germline gives CDR1 MGHDK, CDR2 SYGVNS.

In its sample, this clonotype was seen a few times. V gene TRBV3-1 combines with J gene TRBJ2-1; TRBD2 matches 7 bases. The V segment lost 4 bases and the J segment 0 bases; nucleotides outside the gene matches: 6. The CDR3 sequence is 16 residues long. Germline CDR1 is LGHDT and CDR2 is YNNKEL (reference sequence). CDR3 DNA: TGTGCCAGCAGCCCTCTGCGGGACTACTCCTACAATGAGCAGTTCTTC. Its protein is CASSPLRDYSYNEQFF.

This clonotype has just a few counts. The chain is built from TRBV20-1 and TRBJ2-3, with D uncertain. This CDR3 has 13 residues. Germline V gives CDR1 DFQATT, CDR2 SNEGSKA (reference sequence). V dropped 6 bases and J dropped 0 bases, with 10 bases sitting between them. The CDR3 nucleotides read TGCAGTGCCCGCGGAGCTAGCACAGATACGCAGTATTTT. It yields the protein CSARGASTDTQYF.

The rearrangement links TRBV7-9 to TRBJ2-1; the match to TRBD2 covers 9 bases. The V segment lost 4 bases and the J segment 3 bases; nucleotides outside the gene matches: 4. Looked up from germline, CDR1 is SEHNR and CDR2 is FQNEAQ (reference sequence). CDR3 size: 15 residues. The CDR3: CASSSLAGVYNEQFF. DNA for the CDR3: TGTGCCAGCAGCTCCTTAGCGGGAGTCTACAATGAGCAGTTCTTC.

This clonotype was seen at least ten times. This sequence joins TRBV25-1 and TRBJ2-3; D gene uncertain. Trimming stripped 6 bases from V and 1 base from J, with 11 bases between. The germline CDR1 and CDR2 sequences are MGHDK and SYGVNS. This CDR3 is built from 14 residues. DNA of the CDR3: TGTGCCAGCAGCCCGGAACCTGGCACAGATACGCAGTATTTT. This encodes CASSPEPGTDTQYF.